Presented here are 15 T cell receptor beta chains from one specimen sequenced in a study of cytomegalovirus exposure and HLA in healthy donors. The primer mix had 60 Vbeta and 13 Jbeta primers. Sequencing used immunoSEQ multiplex PCR; TCRdb keeps in-frame clones, though not all of them. The table lists 150,000 to 200,000 clones, around 86% of them singletons, with approximately 1.5% in the top ten. The material sequenced was PBMCs. All receptors derive from a woman aged 18-29 years in good health and CMV-seronegative.

The chain links TRBV29-1 to TRBJ2-7; 7 nucleotides align to TRBD2. V lost 1 base, J lost 12 bases, and 6 bases stayed unmatched. The germline V gene encodes CDR1 SQVTM and CDR2 ANQGSEA. The CDR3 contains 11 residues. The CDR3 sequence is CSVEGGEGRYF. In DNA form, the CDR3 reads TGCAGCGTTGAAGGCGGGGAGGGACGGTACTTC.

The J gene is TRBJ1-3, the V gene TRBV7-2, with 7 positions matching TRBD1. V was pared by 1 base and J by 0 bases, with 6 bases of the junction left unmatched. This CDR3 contains 17 residues. CDR1 and CDR2 (germline): SGHTA, FQGNSA. The CDR3 is CASSLEGTALSGNTIYF. The CDR3 DNA is TGTGCCAGCAGCTTAGAGGGGACAGCACTCTCTGGAAACACCATATATTTT.

The CDR3 is CASSGPSGGHSYNEQFF. In nucleotides, the CDR3 is TGTGCCAGCAGTGGGCCTAGCGGGGGCCATTCCTACAATGAGCAGTTCTTC. This chain uses TRBV28 with TRBJ2-1, with 10 bases lining up with TRBD2. CDR3 length: 17 residues. Looked up from germline, CDR1 is MDHEN and CDR2 is SYDVKM. With V trimmed by 5 bases and J by 1 base, 8 bases remained unmatched.

The chain has TRBV27 and TRBJ1-2; 12 nucleotides match TRBD1. CDR3 size: 19 residues. The germline V gene encodes CDR1 MNHEY and CDR2 SMNVEV (reference sequence). V shed 3 bases, J shed 6 bases, and the junction held 17 bases outside the gene matches. This chain's CDR3 is CASSFRSGQGAIIYHGYTF. The CDR3 nucleotides are TGTGCCAGCAGTTTCAGGTCGGGACAGGGGGCGATTATCTACCATGGCTACACCTTC.

The chain has TRBV29-1 and TRBJ2-7; the D gene is possibly TRBD2 (5 bases). CDR1 and CDR2 (germline): SQVTM, ANQGSEA. The CDR3 totals 15 residues. V was clipped by 3 bases and J by 3 bases, with 18 bases between them. This CDR3 is CSVEGAGWYGYEQYF. The CDR3 DNA is TGCAGCGTTGAGGGTGCGGGCTGGTACGGCTACGAGCAGTACTTC.

The chain joins TRBV6-6 to TRBJ2-3; D is perhaps TRBD2 (6 bases). Germline V gives CDR1 MNHNY, CDR2 SVGAGI (reference sequence). The CDR3 totals 13 residues. V dropped 6 bases and J dropped 0 bases, with 7 bases sitting between them. Here the CDR3 reads CASRSGSTDTQYF. CDR3 DNA sequence: TGTGCCAGCAGAAGCGGGAGCACAGATACGCAGTATTTT.

The chain carries TRBV27 and TRBJ2-7; the D gene is possibly TRBD1 (6 bases). Germline V gives CDR1 MNHEY, CDR2 SMNVEV (reference sequence). The CDR3 totals 15 residues. The germline V and J ends were trimmed by 0 bases and 2 bases, with 11 bases remaining between them. The CDR3 region is CASSLSSGEAYEQYF. The DNA for the CDR3 is TGTGCCAGCAGTTTATCCTCAGGGGAAGCCTACGAGCAGTACTTC.

V and J are TRBV28 and TRBJ2-4; maybe TRBD1 (5 bases). V lost 6 bases, J lost 0 bases, and 15 bases lay in between. CDR1 is MDHEN, CDR2 SYDVKM, per germline. The CDR3 covers 16 residues. CDR3 in amino acids: CASSRTGKLAKNIQYF. In DNA form, the CDR3 reads TGTGCCAGCAGCCGAACAGGCAAACTAGCCAAAAACATTCAGTACTTC. Full variable domain (rest looked up from reference TRBV28 and TRBJ2-4): DVKVTQSSRYLVKRTGEKVFLECVQDMDHENMFWYRQDPGLGLRLIYFSYDVKMKEKGDIPEGYSVSREKKERFSLILESASTNQTSMYLCASSRTGKLAKNIQYFGAGTRLSVL.

The chain has TRBV28 and TRBJ2-5; TRBD1 aligns across 7 bases. The CDR3 length is 13 residues. Germline V gene lookup returns CDR1 MDHEN and CDR2 SYDVKM. V trimming: 5 bases; J trimming: 5 bases; junction bases outside the gene matches: 5. In nucleotides, the CDR3 is TGTGCCAGCAGTGAGGGGGCTCTCGAGACCCAGTACTTC. Translated, it gives CASSEGALETQYF.

CDR3 DNA: TGTGCCAGTAGTATAGGACCGGACAGGGGGCTGAAGTGGGAGGCCAAAAACATTCAGTACTTC. Amino acids: CASSIGPDRGLKWEAKNIQYF. This chain links TRBV19 with TRBJ2-4; 11 bases agree with TRBD1. J was trimmed by 1 base and V by 1 base; bases with no gene match: 15. Germline assignment: CDR1 LNHDA and CDR2 SQIVND (reference sequence). This CDR3 comprises 21 residues.

The CDR3: CSATTGGSYNEQFF. The CDR3 bases are TGCAGCGCAACTACAGGGGGCTCCTACAATGAGCAGTTCTTC. The rearrangement joins TRBV29-1 to TRBJ2-1; 8 nucleotides line up with TRBD1. From germline, CDR1 is SQVTM and CDR2 ANQGSEA. Losses at the gene ends were 7 bases for V and 0 bases for J; bases not matched to a gene: 5. This CDR3 spans 14 amino acids.

The J gene is TRBJ2-6, the V gene TRBV4-3; D gene unclear. This CDR3 has 15 amino acids. Germline V gene sequence: CDR1 LGHNA, CDR2 YSLEER. The ends were cut back, 4 bases at V and 1 base at J, with 8 bases in the middle. As DNA, the CDR3 is TGCGCCAGCAGCCGGAGTGATTCTGGGGCCAACGTCCTGACTTTC. Its protein product is CASSRSDSGANVLTF.

V is TRBV6-1 and J is TRBJ2-7; unclear D gene. V dropped 6 bases and J dropped 2 bases, with 14 bases sitting between them. Germline loops: CDR1 MNHNS, CDR2 SASEGT. This CDR3 region has 14 residues. The DNA of the CDR3 is TGTGCCAGCAGCCCGGTCCCGTCCCCCTACGAGCAGTACTTC. This translates into CASSPVPSPYEQYF.

The chain is built from TRBV13 and TRBJ1-1, with TRBD1 matching 8 bases. The CDR3 is 16 residues long. Germline CDR1 reads PRHDT; CDR2 reads FYEKMQ (reference sequence). J was trimmed by 1 base and V by 3 bases; bases with no gene match: 7. CDR3 protein: CASSFTGQGTNTEAFF. The CDR3 DNA sequence: TGTGCCAGCAGCTTTACCGGACAGGGCACGAACACTGAAGCTTTCTTT.

In this sample, this clone turned up once. This chain joins TRBV7-8 and TRBJ1-4; D may be TRBD1 (5 bases). The CDR3 consists of 14 residues. Trimming removed 5 bases from V and 4 bases from J, with 11 bases in between. CDR1 SGHVS and CDR2 FQNEAQ come from the germline V gene. CDR3 coding DNA: TGTGCCAGCAGCCCAACGACAGTTAATGAAAAACTGTTTTTT. Translated, it gives CASSPTTVNEKLFF.